These 10 T cell receptor beta chains share one sample of origin, sequenced in a study of breast tumors, draining lymph nodes, adjacent tissues. The lymph nodes were axillary draining lymph nodes from breast cancer patients. Via MiXCR, TCRdb re-called the multiplex PCR reads, giving one row per CDR3 protein. The top ten hold around 2.7% of the sample, which has some 130,000 distinct CDR3 sequences, more than 20% seen once. Sequences were obtained from axillary lymph node tissue. These receptors came from a female donor with breast cancer. Some clones in this sample may be carry-over from other donors' samples.

This clonotype was observed at least ten times. CDR3 protein: CASSLRGAANYGYTF. The CDR3 nucleotides are TGTGCCAGCAGCTTGCGTGGGGCCGCTAACTATGGCTACACCTTC. The chain couples TRBV5-8 to TRBJ1-2, with D possibly matching TRBD1 (5 bases). The ends were cut back, 1 base at V and 0 bases at J, with 10 bases in the middle. This CDR3 has 15 amino acids. Germline V CDR1 and CDR2: SGHTS, YDEGEE.

Comments on this clonotype: Given a much more abundant clone one base away, this may be a read error. The V and J genes are TRBV5-1 and TRBJ2-3, with 7 bases lining up with TRBD1. This CDR3 has 16 residues. Germline values: CDR1 SGHRS, CDR2 YFSETQ. As DNA, the CDR3 is TGCGCCAGCAGCTTGGAGCAGCGGTCGGGGACAGATGCGCAGTATTTT. Its translation: CASSLEQRSGTDAQYF.

This clonotype was detected ten times or more. The CDR3 loop is CATSPTSDQETQYF. Written as DNA, the CDR3 is TGTGCCACCAGCCCCACTAGCGATCAAGAGACCCAGTACTTC. The rearrangement joins TRBV15 to TRBJ2-5; 7 bases fit TRBD2. V shed 5 bases, J shed 2 bases, and the junction held 5 bases outside the gene matches. Germline CDR1 reads LNHNV; CDR2 reads YYDKDF (reference sequence). This CDR3 spans 14 amino acids.

This clonotype was recorded many times. V gene TRBV6-1 combines with J gene TRBJ2-1; 7 bases map to TRBD2. Germline V CDR1 and CDR2: MNHNS, SASEGT. J lost 2 bases, V lost 5 bases, and 6 bases had no gene match. CDR3 length equals 15 residues. CDR3 loop: CASSSRELAYNEQFF. In nucleotides, the CDR3 is TGTGCCAGCAGTTCGCGGGAGCTCGCCTACAATGAGCAGTTCTTC.

There are many counts of this clonotype. The chain uses TRBV6-5 and TRBJ2-5, with 9 positions matching TRBD2. The CDR3 is made up of 16 amino acids. Germline lookup yields CDR1 MNHEY and CDR2 SVGAGI. J lost 5 bases, V lost 5 bases, and 12 bases had no gene match. In DNA form, the CDR3 reads TGTGCCAGCAGTCCGACCCTTAGCGGGGGAGGGGAGACCCAGTACTTC. Protein sequence: CASSPTLSGGGETQYF.

This clonotype was picked up many times. The CDR3 reads CASRADKAYEQYF. CDR3 DNA: TGTGCCAGTAGGGCGGACAAAGCCTACGAGCAGTACTTC. The chain has TRBV19 and TRBJ2-7; perhaps TRBD1 as D (5 bases). The CDR3 runs to 13 residues. In germline, CDR1 is LNHDA, CDR2 SQIVND (reference sequence). V dropped 6 bases and J dropped 2 bases, with 11 bases sitting between them.

This clonotype was seen only a few times. This chain connects TRBV7-2 to TRBJ1-1; D not resolved. The CDR3 totals 14 residues. Germline lookup yields CDR1 SGHTA and CDR2 FQGNSA. Trimming removed 1 base from V and 1 base from J, with 7 bases in between. This CDR3 is CASSLGPKNTEAFF. In DNA form, the CDR3 reads TGTGCCAGCAGCTTAGGTCCTAAGAACACTGAAGCTTTCTTT.

Note on this clonotype: Sequence at one end of the junction differs from germline and may be a read error. The genes are TRBV18 and TRBJ2-7; 7 positions agree with TRBD2. The CDR3 contains 16 residues. The V gene's germline CDR1 is KGHSH and CDR2 LQKENI. The CDR3 is CASSPPWGREVYEPYF. In nucleotides, the CDR3 is TGTGCCAGCTCCCCACCCTGGGGCCGGGAGGTCTACGAGCCGTACTTC.

Worth noting for this clonotype: A clone one base away is much larger, so this may be a read error. The rearrangement uses TRBV7-9 and TRBJ1-2; 8 bases align to TRBD1. The CDR3 contains 16 residues. Germline CDR1 is SEHNR and CDR2 is FQNEAQ (reference sequence). The CDR3 reads CASSPLAPTGAVAYIF. The CDR3 nucleotides read TGTGCCAGCAGCCCCCTAGCGCCGACAGGGGCGGTTGCCTACATCTTC.

In this sample, this clonotype turned up many times. This chain joins TRBV7-6 and TRBJ2-1, with D maybe TRBD2 (6 bases). The germline V gene has CDR1 SGHVS and CDR2 FNYEAQ. This CDR3 contains 14 residues. The V gene lost 5 bases and the J gene lost 5 bases, with 13 bases spanning the gap. CDR3: CASSLLAQDNEQFF. The CDR3 DNA reads as TGTGCCAGCAGCCTCCTAGCGCAGGACAATGAGCAGTTCTTC. The full variable domain, completed using reference TRBV7-6 and TRBJ2-1, is GAGVSQSPRYKVTKRGQDVALRCDPISGHVSLYWYRQALGQGPEFLTYFNYEAQQDKSGLPNDRFSAERPEGSISTLTIQRTEQRDSAMYRCASSLLAQDNEQFFGPGTRLTVL.